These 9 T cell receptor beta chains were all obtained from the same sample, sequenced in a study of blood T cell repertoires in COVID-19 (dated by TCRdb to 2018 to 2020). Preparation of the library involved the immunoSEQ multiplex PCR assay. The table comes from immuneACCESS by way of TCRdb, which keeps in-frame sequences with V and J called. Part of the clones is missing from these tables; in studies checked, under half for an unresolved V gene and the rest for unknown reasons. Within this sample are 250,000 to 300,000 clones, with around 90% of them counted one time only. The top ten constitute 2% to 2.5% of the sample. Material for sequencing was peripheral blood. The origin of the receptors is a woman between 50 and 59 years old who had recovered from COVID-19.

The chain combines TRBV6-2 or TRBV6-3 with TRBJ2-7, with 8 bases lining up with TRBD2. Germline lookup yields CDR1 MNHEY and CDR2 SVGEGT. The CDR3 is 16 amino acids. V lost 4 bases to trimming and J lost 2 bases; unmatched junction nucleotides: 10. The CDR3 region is CASSFLAGRLTYEQYF. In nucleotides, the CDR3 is TGTGCCAGCAGTTTCCTAGCGGGTAGACTAACCTACGAGCAGTACTTC.

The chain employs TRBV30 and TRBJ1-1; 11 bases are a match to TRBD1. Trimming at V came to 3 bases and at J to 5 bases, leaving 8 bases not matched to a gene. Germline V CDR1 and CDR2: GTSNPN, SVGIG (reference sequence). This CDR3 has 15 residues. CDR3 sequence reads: CAWRVWDRGSTEAFF. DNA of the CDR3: TGTGCCTGGAGGGTGTGGGACAGGGGGAGTACTGAAGCTTTCTTT.

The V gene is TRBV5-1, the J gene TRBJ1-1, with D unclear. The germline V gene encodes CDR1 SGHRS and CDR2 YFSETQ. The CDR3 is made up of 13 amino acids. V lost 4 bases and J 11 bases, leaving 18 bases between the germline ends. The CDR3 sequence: CASSPTSPGSAFF. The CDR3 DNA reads TGCGCCAGCAGCCCAACATCGCCGGGGAGCGCTTTCTTT.

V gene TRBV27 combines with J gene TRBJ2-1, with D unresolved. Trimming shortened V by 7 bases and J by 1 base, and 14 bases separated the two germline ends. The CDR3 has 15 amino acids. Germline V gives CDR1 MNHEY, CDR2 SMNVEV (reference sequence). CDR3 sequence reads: CASTAYIGSYNEQFF. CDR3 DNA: TGTGCCAGCACAGCATATATCGGGTCCTACAATGAGCAGTTCTTC.

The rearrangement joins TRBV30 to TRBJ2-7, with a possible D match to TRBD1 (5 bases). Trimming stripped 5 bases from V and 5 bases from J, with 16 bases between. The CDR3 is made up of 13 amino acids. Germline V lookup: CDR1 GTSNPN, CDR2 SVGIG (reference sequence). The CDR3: CAWSTGPANEQYF. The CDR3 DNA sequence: TGTGCCTGGTCCACAGGACCGGCTAACGAGCAGTACTTC.

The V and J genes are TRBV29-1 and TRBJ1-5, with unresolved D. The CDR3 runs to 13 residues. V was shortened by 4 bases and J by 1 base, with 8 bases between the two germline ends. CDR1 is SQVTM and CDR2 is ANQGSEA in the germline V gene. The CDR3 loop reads CSVGGLSNQPQHF. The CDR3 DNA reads TGCAGCGTTGGAGGGTTGAGCAATCAGCCCCAGCATTTT.

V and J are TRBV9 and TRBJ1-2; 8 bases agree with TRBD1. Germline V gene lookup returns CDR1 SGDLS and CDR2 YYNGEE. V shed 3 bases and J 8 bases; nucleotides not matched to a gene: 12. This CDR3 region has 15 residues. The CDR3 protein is CASSAAAQGERGYTF. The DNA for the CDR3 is TGTGCCAGCAGCGCGGCCGCACAGGGGGAAAGAGGCTACACCTTC.

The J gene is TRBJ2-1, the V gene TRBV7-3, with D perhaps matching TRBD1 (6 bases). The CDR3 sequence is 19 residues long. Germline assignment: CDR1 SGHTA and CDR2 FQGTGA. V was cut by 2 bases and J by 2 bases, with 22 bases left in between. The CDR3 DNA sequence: TGTGCCAGCAGCTTACTCCCAGGGGAAGGGTCGGGGCCCTACAATGAGCAGTTCTTC. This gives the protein CASSLLPGEGSGPYNEQFF.

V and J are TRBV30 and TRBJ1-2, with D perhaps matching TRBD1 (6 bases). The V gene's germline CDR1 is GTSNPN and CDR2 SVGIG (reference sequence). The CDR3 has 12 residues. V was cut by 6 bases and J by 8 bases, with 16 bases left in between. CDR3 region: CACTPYREGYTF. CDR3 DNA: TGTGCCTGTACCCCATACAGGGAAGGCTACACCTTC.